This T cell receptor beta chain was recorded in a study of vaccination and CD4 T cells after COVID-19. For the study at large: Median time from second vaccine dose to sampling was 72 days (14 to 241).

The Oncomine TCR Beta short-read assay was what sequenced the DNA obtained from cultured CD4+ T cells. Genomic DNA extraction was carried out from cultured CD4+ T cells. TCRdb processed the PCR reads anew with MiXCR; each CDR3 protein has one entry. This sample has just over 3,000 distinct CDR3 sequences; about 26% occur once, and the top ten carry 19%. Whole-study results and caveats: Early timepoints after natural infection were not analyzed in these convalescent patients.

This clonotype appeared once. Its antigen remains unidentified. Treatment in this sample: roughly 10-day PBMC culture with coronavirus spike peptide pools or control peptides (ViraFEST assay). First, ViraFEST expanded antigen-specific T cells with peptide pools, and next it sequenced the TCRs. With 11 bases removed from V and 11 bases from J, the gap between germline ends came to 10 bases. Germline CDR1 SNHLY, CDR2 FYNNEI. The CDR3 runs 10 residues. The material sequenced was CD4+ T cells from blood, cultured in vitro, taken after SARS-CoV-2 vaccination. This TCR came from a human donor who had recovered from COVID-19. This chain connects TRBV2 to TRBJ2-6; no firm D call. The chain's CDR3 is CAGEDDVLTF. In DNA, the CDR3 is TGTGCCGGTGAAGACGACGTCCTGACTTTC.